Sequencing of this T cell receptor (beta chain) was carried out in a study of T cell responses to AZD1222 COVID-19 vaccine. General observations from the study: White British people made up most donors, females outnumbered males, and clonal diversity was possibly underestimated. Spike-specific TCR breadth rose after two AZD1222 doses, and depth rose as well.

A word on this clone: What it binds is not known.

Only in-frame clones appear in the TCRdb table, and some are missing; sequencing was by immunoSEQ multiplex PCR. The table includes some 140,000 clones, roughly 84% detected once. Sequencing used peripheral blood, obtained on day 0 of AZD1222 vaccination. This clonotype originated in an adult in good health.

The CDR3 coding sequence is TGCGCCAGCAGCTTGGGGGGCAGTCCAGAGACCCAGTACTTC. Protein product: CASSLGGSPETQYF. The chain joins TRBV5-1 to TRBJ2-5, with a possible D match to TRBD1 (5 bases). The V gene's germline CDR1 is SGHRS and CDR2 YFSETQ. The CDR3 consists of 14 residues. Trimming cost V 0 bases and J 4 bases, with 10 bases left between them.